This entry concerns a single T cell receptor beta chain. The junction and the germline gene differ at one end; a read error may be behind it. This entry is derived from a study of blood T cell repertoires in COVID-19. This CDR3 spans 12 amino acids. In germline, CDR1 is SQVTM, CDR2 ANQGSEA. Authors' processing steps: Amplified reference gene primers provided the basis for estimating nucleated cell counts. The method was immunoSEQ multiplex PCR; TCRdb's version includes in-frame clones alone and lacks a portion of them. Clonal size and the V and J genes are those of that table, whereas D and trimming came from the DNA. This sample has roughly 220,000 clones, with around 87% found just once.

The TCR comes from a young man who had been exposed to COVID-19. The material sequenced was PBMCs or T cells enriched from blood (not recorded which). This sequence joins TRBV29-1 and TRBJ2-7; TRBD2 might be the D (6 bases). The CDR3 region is CSATEGSHEQYF. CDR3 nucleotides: TGCAGCGCTACGGAGGGCTCCCACGAGCAGTACTTC.